This TCR beta chain was observed in a study of blood T cell repertoires in COVID-19. About the study: PBMCs, B-cell-depleted T cells, or T cells provided the cDNA or gDNA that made up the material.

The data were produced by immunoSEQ multiplex PCR, yet TCRdb's version contains in-frame clones alone and is incomplete. Of 300,000 to 500,000 clones in the sample, roughly 88% were seen once. Those who participated ranged in age from roughly 18 to 90 years and resided in 20 to 25 US areas. V lost 5 bases, J lost 6 bases, and 14 bases lay in between. Germline V CDR1 and CDR2: ENHRY, SYGVKD. CDR3 length: 14 amino acids. Sequencing used PBMCs or T cells enriched from blood (not recorded which). The chain has TRBV10-3 and TRBJ1-5; no definite D call. This receptor was obtained from a woman between 25 and 40 years old with acute COVID-19. In nucleotides, the CDR3 is TGTGCCATCAGTTTAAATATTCGAGGTCAGCCCCAGCATTTT. It specifies CAISLNIRGQPQHF.